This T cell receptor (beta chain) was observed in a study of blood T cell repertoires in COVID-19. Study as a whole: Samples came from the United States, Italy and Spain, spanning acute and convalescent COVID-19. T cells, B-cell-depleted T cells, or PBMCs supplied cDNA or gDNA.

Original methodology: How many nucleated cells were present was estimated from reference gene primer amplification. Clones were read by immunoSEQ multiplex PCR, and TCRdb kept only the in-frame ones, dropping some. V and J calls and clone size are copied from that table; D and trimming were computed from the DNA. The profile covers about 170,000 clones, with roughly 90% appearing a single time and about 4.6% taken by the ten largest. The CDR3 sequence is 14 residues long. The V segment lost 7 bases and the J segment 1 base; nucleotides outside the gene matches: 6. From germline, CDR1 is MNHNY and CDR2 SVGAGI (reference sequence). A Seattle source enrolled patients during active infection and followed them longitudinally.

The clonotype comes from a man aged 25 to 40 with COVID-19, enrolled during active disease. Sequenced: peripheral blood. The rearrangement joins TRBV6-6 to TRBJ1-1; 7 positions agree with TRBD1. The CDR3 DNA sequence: TGTGCCAGCAACAACCCAGGGGGGAACACTGAAGCTTTCTTT. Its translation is CASNNPGGNTEAFF.